These T cell receptor beta chains were read from a single sample in a study of PD-L1 blockade in urothelial cancer. TCRdb's copy holds only in-frame clones and misses some; the assay was immunoSEQ multiplex PCR. The table includes fewer than 60,000 clones, 84% detected once. Material: PBMCs, obtained around atezolizumab (anti-PD-L1) treatment. The receptors derive from a man aged 50-59 years with urothelial cancer. CDR3s leave out the opening cysteine and the closing phenylalanine or tryptophan.

v_call	j_call	cdr3_aa
TRBV14	TRBJ2-3	ASSQWTGLPTDTQY
TRBV6-5	TRBJ1-1	ASSAGNTEAF
TRBV21-1	TRBJ2-1	ASSTEGAGNEQF
TRBV11-3	TRBJ2-7	ASSLTGTFNEQY
TRBV7-8	TRBJ2-7	ASSLNIDEQY
TRBV9	TRBJ2-5	ASSSWTGDWETQY
TRBV28	TRBJ2-3	ASSLHWETEGTDTQY
TRBV5-3	TRBJ1-5	ARSLEIRSGQMYSNQPQH
TRBV27	TRBJ2-3	ASSTLGKTDTQY
TRBV28	TRBJ2-6	ASSFSWPAGGFSGANVLT
TRBV5-6	TRBJ2-2	ASSHGTGGIGELF
TRBV7-8	TRBJ1-1	ASSLGQGSTEAF
TRBV28	TRBJ2-5	ASSGPGTGVKETQY
TRBV27	TRBJ2-7	ASSLRGLTGDRVYEQY
TRBV19	TRBJ2-3	ASSMVGGLSTDTQY
TRBV19	TRBJ1-1	ASSATPGQRSEAF
TRBV6-4	TRBJ2-3	ASSVLAGGADTQY
TRBV5-4	TRBJ2-5	ATALAGVGETQY
TRBV9	TRBJ2-1	ASSEGQGTRLVAGATYNEQF
TRBV5-4	TRBJ1-2	ASSLGQNPYGYT
TRBV18	TRBJ1-1	ASSPRGAGTEAF
TRBV7-8	TRBJ1-2	ASSLIQGDGDGYT